These T cell receptor beta chains were read from a single sample in a study of T cell responses to AZD1222 COVID-19 vaccine. Produced via immunoSEQ multiplex PCR; TCRdb's table is partial and in-frame only. The repertoire includes more than 150,000 clones, over 80% of them detected once, and roughly 9.7% sits in the top ten. The sequencing here drew on peripheral blood, taken 28 days after the second AZD1222 dose. The source of these receptors is an adult who received the AZD1222 COVID-19 vaccine. Both conserved end residues are part of each CDR3. D genes are given only for firm matches. Size values are once, few and many counts, or a class for expanded clones, and some rows have none.

TRBV24-1,NA,TRBD1,TRBJ1-4,CATSEPGTGEKLFF,TGTGCCACCAGTGAACCCGGGACAGGAGAAAAACTGTTTTTT
TRBV14,NA,TRBD1,TRBJ1-1,CASSRGQGTMNTEAFF,TGTGCCAGCAGCCGGGGACAGGGGACAATGAACACTGAAGCTTTCTTT
TRBV4-2,once,TRBD2,TRBJ2-5,CASSQGTSGREETQYF,TGTGCCAGCAGCCAAGGAACTAGCGGGAGGGAGGAGACCCAGTACTTC
TRBV9,NA,TRBD2,TRBJ2-3,CASSLAGVETDTQYF,TGTGCCAGCAGCTTAGCGGGAGTGGAGACAGATACGCAGTATTTT
TRBV7-9,once,TRBD1,TRBJ1-6,CASSLDWSGGNSPLHF,TGTGCCAGCAGCTTAGATTGGTCAGGGGGAAATTCACCCCTCCACTTT
TRBV4-1,NA,NA,TRBJ2-7,CASSQSPGQPYEQYF,TGCGCCAGCAGCCAATCCCCGGGACAACCATACGAGCAGTACTTC
TRBV18,once,NA,TRBJ2-6,CASSPILQSGANVLTF,TGTGCCAGCTCACCAATCTTACAATCTGGGGCCAACGTCCTGACTTTC
TRBV6-6,NA,TRBD1,TRBJ1-3,CASSSGETGTGNTIYF,TGTGCCAGCAGTTCCGGCGAGACAGGGACTGGAAACACCATATATTTT
TRBV30,NA,TRBD1,TRBJ1-1,CAWSVGQAAFF,TGTGCCTGGAGTGTGGGACAGGCAGCTTTCTTT
TRBV6-5,NA,NA,TRBJ1-1,CASSHKSSGFF,TGTGCCAGCAGTCACAAAAGCAGTGGCTTCTTT
TRBV28,NA,TRBD1,TRBJ1-1,CASTRTGENTEAFF,TGTGCCAGCACCCGGACAGGGGAAAACACTGAAGCTTTCTTT
TRBV2,once,TRBD1,TRBJ1-1,CASSEGGRGRRNTEAFF,TGTGCCAGCAGTGAAGGGGGGAGGGGGCGTAGGAACACTGAAGCTTTCTTT
TRBV10-3,NA,TRBD2,TRBJ2-1,CAISEWGSGRIEQFF,TGTGCCATCAGTGAGTGGGGTAGCGGGAGGATAGAGCAGTTCTTC
TRBV11-1,once,NA,TRBJ1-4,CASSPTGLIDEKLFF,TGTGCCAGCAGCCCGACGGGACTTATAGATGAAAAACTGTTTTTT
TRBV28,NA,TRBD1,TRBJ1-2,CASSQGALDWYGYTF,TGTGCCAGCAGCCAGGGGGCGCTCGATTGGTATGGCTACACCTTC
TRBV6-1,NA,TRBD1,TRBJ1-4,CASSEAGRGPANEKLFF,TGTGCCAGCAGTGAAGCGGGCAGGGGGCCGGCTAATGAAAAACTGTTTTTT
TRBV11-2,NA,TRBD1,TRBJ2-7,CASSLGTGVREQYF,TGTGCCAGCAGCTTAGGGACAGGGGTGAGGGAGCAGTACTTC
TRBV7-3,NA,TRBD1,TRBJ2-7,CASRRSSDRPSSYEQYF,TGTGCCAGCAGGAGAAGTTCGGACAGGCCGAGCTCCTACGAGCAGTACTTC
TRBV27,few,NA,TRBJ2-7,CASSLAGPNEQYF,TGTGCCAGCAGTTTAGCGGGACCAAACGAGCAGTACTTC
TRBV24-1,once,TRBD1,TRBJ2-1,CATSDLGSTGGNFNEQFF,TGTGCCACCAGTGATTTGGGCTCGACAGGGGGAAATTTCAATGAGCAGTTCTTC
TRBV7-6,NA,TRBD2,TRBJ2-7,CASSLGKRELYEQYF,TGTGCCAGCAGCTTAGGAAAGCGGGAACTGTACGAGCAGTACTTC
TRBV7-8,once,TRBD2,TRBJ2-1,CASSSAGTSGNEQFF,TGTGCCAGCAGCTCAGCCGGGACTAGCGGCAATGAGCAGTTCTTC
TRBV3-1/TRBV3-2,NA,NA,TRBJ1-5,CASSQDDEQPQHF,TGTGCCAGCAGCCAAGATGATGAACAGCCCCAGCATTTT
TRBV14,NA,NA,TRBJ2-7,CASSPTSHYEQYF,TGTGCCAGCAGCCCAACAAGCCACTACGAGCAGTACTTC
TRBV5-4,NA,NA,TRBJ2-4,CASSPGFPLPSVIQYF,TGTGCCAGCAGCCCGGGTTTTCCCCTACCCTCGGTCATTCAGTACTTC
TRBV28,NA,TRBD1,TRBJ1-5,CASSFDRGEQPQHF,TGTGCCAGCAGTTTCGACAGGGGAGAGCAGCCCCAGCATTTT
TRBV4-3,NA,TRBD2,TRBJ2-7,CASSQGLAGEQYF,TGCGCCAGCAGCCAAGGACTAGCTGGTGAGCAGTACTTC
TRBV7-9,NA,NA,TRBJ2-7,CASSLGSAGTYEQYF,TGTGCCAGCAGCTTAGGTTCTGCAGGGACCTACGAGCAGTACTTC
TRBV5-1,NA,TRBD2,TRBJ2-7,CASNLGLAGGRGSYEQYF,TGCGCCAGCAACCTCGGACTAGCGGGAGGTCGTGGGTCCTACGAGCAGTACTTC
TRBV18,few,NA,TRBJ2-1,CASSPSRNEQFF,TGTGCCAGCTCACCAAGCCGTAATGAGCAGTTCTTC
TRBV24-1,NA,NA,TRBJ2-1,CATSDPLRFEQFF,TGTGCCACCAGTGATCCCCTCAGGTTTGAGCAGTTCTTC
TRBV24-1,NA,NA,TRBJ2-3,CATSDLRGISTDTQYF,TGTGCCACCAGTGATTTGCGCGGGATTAGCACAGATACGCAGTATTTT
TRBV6-5,NA,NA,TRBJ1-1,CASSPVEWGDTEAFF,TGTGCCAGCAGCCCGGTCGAGTGGGGGGACACTGAAGCTTTCTTT
TRBV7-9,NA,NA,TRBJ2-3,CASSLPGRRGGQMQYF,TGTGCCAGCAGCTTACCGGGCCGAAGGGGGGGCCAGATGCAGTATTTT
TRBV9,NA,NA,TRBJ2-1,CASSVHSAYNEQFF,TGTGCCAGCAGCGTACATTCGGCCTACAATGAGCAGTTCTTC
TRBV9,NA,NA,TRBJ2-3,CASSVDQNTQYF,TGTGCCAGCAGCGTAGATCAGAATACGCAGTATTTT
TRBV24-1,once,NA,TRBJ2-2,CATSDTGTQTGELFF,TGTGCCACCAGTGATACCGGGACTCAAACCGGGGAGCTGTTTTTT
TRBV29-1,NA,TRBD1,TRBJ1-5,CSVAQGSGGNQPQHF,TGCAGCGTCGCACAGGGGAGCGGTGGCAATCAGCCCCAGCATTTT
TRBV27,NA,TRBD2,TRBJ2-7,CASSFLIGGRNVYEQYF,TGTGCCAGCAGTTTTTTAATTGGCGGGAGGAATGTTTACGAGCAGTACTTC
TRBV29-1,few,NA,TRBJ2-3,CSVPGVDTQYF,TGCAGCGTTCCCGGAGTAGATACGCAGTATTTT
TRBV6-5,NA,NA,TRBJ1-2,CASSAMGGSGYTF,TGTGCCAGCAGCGCCATGGGAGGGTCTGGCTACACCTTC
TRBV7-3,NA,NA,TRBJ1-6,CASSLGSGTPLHF,TGTGCCAGCAGCTTAGGAAGTGGGACACCCCTCCACTTT
TRBV28,NA,NA,TRBJ1-2,CASSSTPGQSNYGYTF,TGTGCCAGCAGTTCGACCCCGGGACAAAGTAACTATGGCTACACCTTC
TRBV6-2/TRBV6-3,NA,TRBD2,TRBJ2-7,CASSYDVTSGTYEQYF,TGTGCCAGCAGTTACGATGTGACTAGCGGGACCTACGAGCAGTACTTC
TRBV7-3,NA,TRBD2,TRBJ2-2,CASSLGGSTGELFF,TGTGCCAGCAGCTTGGGAGGGAGCACCGGGGAGCTGTTTTTT
TRBV28,NA,NA,TRBJ2-2,CASISSGQNTGELFF,TGTGCCAGTATCTCGTCAGGACAGAACACCGGGGAGCTGTTTTTT
TRBV5-4,NA,TRBD1,TRBJ1-2,CASREPGTGGYGYTF,TGTGCCAGCAGGGAACCCGGGACAGGGGGCTATGGCTACACCTTC
TRBV18,once,NA,TRBJ2-5,CASSPTRYGGETQYF,TGTGCCAGCTCCCCTACCCGTTATGGTGGAGAGACCCAGTACTTC